These T cell receptor beta chains were read from a single sample in a study of OX40 agonist ivuxolimab in advanced cancers. Assay: immunoSEQ multiplex PCR; the TCRdb copy retains only in-frame clones and omits some. The sample carries approximately 26,000 clones, about 90% recorded once. The sequencing here drew on CD4+ or CD8+ T cells sorted from blood, taken in a trial of the OX40 agonist ivuxolimab. The receptors come from an adult with an advanced solid tumor such as melanoma, head and neck, liver or kidney cancer. CDR3s include the opening cysteine and the closing phenylalanine or tryptophan. Each record gives: clone size, V gene, D gene, J gene, CDR3 protein, CDR3 DNA. A D gene is named only where the DNA matches it firmly. Clone sizes are given selectively: once, few, many, or a class where the clone is expanded.

NA	TRBV5-4	TRBD1	TRBJ1-4	CASSFRGRGHEKLFF	TGTGCCAGCAGCTTTCGGGGCAGGGGGCATGAAAAACTGTTTTTT
NA	TRBV10-3	TRBD1	TRBJ2-7	CAIRSDSPAGGYEQYF	TGTGCCATCCGTTCGGACAGTCCTGCAGGGGGCTACGAGCAGTACTTC
medium-sized	TRBV15	NA	TRBJ2-1	CATSREGAYNEQFF	TGTGCCACCAGCAGAGAGGGCGCCTACAATGAGCAGTTCTTC
NA	TRBV4-1	NA	TRBJ2-3	CASSQDTGGTNLFTDTQYF	TGCGCCAGCAGCCAAGATACGGGCGGGACCAACCTATTCACAGATACGCAGTATTTT
NA	TRBV7-9	TRBD1	TRBJ1-4	CASSWGQVGEKLFF	TGTGCCAGCAGCTGGGGACAGGTGGGGGAAAAACTGTTTTTT
NA	TRBV28	TRBD2	TRBJ2-5	CASTSRGGLERLETQYF	TGTGCCAGCACTAGCAGAGGGGGACTAGAGCGTTTGGAGACCCAGTACTTC
NA	TRBV4-1	TRBD1	TRBJ2-7	CASSPRQGGYEQYF	TGCGCCAGCAGCCCCCGACAGGGCGGCTACGAGCAGTACTTC
NA	TRBV7-8	TRBD2	TRBJ2-1	CASSPKTSFLGEQFF	TGTGCCAGCAGTCCCAAGACTAGCTTCTTGGGTGAGCAGTTCTTC
NA	TRBV10-3	NA	TRBJ2-1	CAISGIGDGEYNEQFF	TGTGCCATCAGTGGTATAGGGGACGGGGAATACAATGAGCAGTTCTTC
NA	TRBV29-1	NA	TRBJ2-1	CSVPTGDEQFF	TGCAGCGTACCAACGGGGGATGAGCAGTTCTTC
NA	TRBV5-1	NA	TRBJ2-1	CASSPAGSGTAWFSSYNEQFF	TGCGCCAGCAGCCCGGCTGGGTCCGGGACTGCTTGGTTTAGCTCCTACAATGAGCAGTTCTTC
once	TRBV4-2	NA	TRBJ2-7	CASSPPGLLSYEQYF	TGTGCCAGCAGCCCACCGGGACTGCTATCCTACGAGCAGTACTTC
NA	TRBV27	NA	TRBJ2-7	CASSFGISYEQYF	TGTGCCAGCAGTTTCGGAATCTCCTACGAGCAGTACTTC
NA	TRBV28	NA	TRBJ2-7	CASSFLWEGGPRSSYEQYF	TGTGCCAGCAGTTTTTTATGGGAGGGGGGGCCTAGGAGCTCCTACGAGCAGTACTTC
medium-sized	TRBV27	NA	TRBJ2-2	CASSWEGTGGELFF	TGTGCCAGCAGTTGGGAAGGGACGGGCGGGGAGCTGTTTTTT
NA	TRBV4-1	NA	TRBJ1-1	CASSQEGRLNTEAFF	TGCGCCAGCAGCCAAGAGGGCCGCTTGAACACTGAAGCTTTCTTT
NA	TRBV27	NA	TRBJ1-2	CASSLSWGNYGYTF	TGTGCCAGCAGTTTATCATGGGGGAACTATGGCTACACCTTC
NA	TRBV4-2	TRBD2	TRBJ2-3	CASSQRREGTDTQYF	TGTGCCAGCAGCCAAAGGCGGGAGGGCACAGATACGCAGTATTTT
NA	TRBV21-1	NA	TRBJ2-3	CASYRGTSGPITSTDTQYF	TGTGCCAGCTACCGGGGGACTAGCGGACCCATAACTAGCACAGATACGCAGTATTTT
NA	TRBV4-1	TRBD1	TRBJ2-7	CASSQDWRDRDYEQYF	TGCGCCAGCAGCCAAGACTGGAGGGACAGGGACTACGAGCAGTACTTC
NA	TRBV7-3	NA	TRBJ2-3	CASSLVGGSTDTQYF	TGTGCCAGCAGCTTAGTGGGAGGAAGCACAGATACGCAGTATTTT
NA	TRBV4-3	NA	TRBJ2-1	CASSQEVEPGYNEQFF	TGCGCCAGCAGCCAAGAAGTTGAGCCCGGCTACAATGAGCAGTTCTTC
NA	TRBV9	NA	TRBJ1-1	CASSGDDTNTEAFF	TGTGCCAGCAGCGGAGACGATACCAACACTGAAGCTTTCTTT
once	TRBV9	NA	TRBJ1-2	CASTQFGMDGYTF	TGTGCCAGCACCCAATTCGGGATGGATGGCTACACCTTC
NA	TRBV4-1	NA	TRBJ2-1	CASSPLNGPYNEQFF	TGCGCCAGCAGCCCATTAAATGGACCATACAATGAGCAGTTCTTC
NA	TRBV19	TRBD2	TRBJ2-2	CASRPSLAGGRATGELFF	TGTGCCAGTAGGCCCTCCCTAGCGGGAGGTCGGGCCACCGGGGAGCTGTTTTTT
NA	TRBV7-9	TRBD1	TRBJ1-3	CASSLPGQGSGNTIYF	TGTGCCAGCAGCTTACCGGGACAGGGATCTGGAAACACCATATATTTT
NA	TRBV5-5	TRBD1	TRBJ2-7	CASSLVQGASYEQYF	TGTGCCAGCAGCTTGGTTCAGGGGGCCTCCTACGAGCAGTACTTC
NA	TRBV28	TRBD2	TRBJ2-1	CASSLSGRYNEQFF	TGTGCCAGCAGTTTAAGCGGGAGATACAATGAGCAGTTCTTC
few	TRBV28	NA	TRBJ2-5	CASSLVQETQYF	TGTGCCAGCAGTTTAGTCCAAGAGACCCAGTACTTC
NA	TRBV7-9	NA	TRBJ2-1	CASSPFLAPIGNEQFF	TGTGCCAGCAGTCCGTTTCTAGCCCCGATAGGCAATGAGCAGTTCTTC
NA	TRBV15	NA	TRBJ1-1	CATSRDAEVNTEAFF	TGTGCCACCAGCAGAGATGCAGAGGTGAACACTGAAGCTTTCTTT
NA	TRBV6-5	NA	TRBJ1-2	CASSNPGEDGYTF	TGTGCCAGCAGTAATCCAGGGGAAGATGGCTACACCTTC